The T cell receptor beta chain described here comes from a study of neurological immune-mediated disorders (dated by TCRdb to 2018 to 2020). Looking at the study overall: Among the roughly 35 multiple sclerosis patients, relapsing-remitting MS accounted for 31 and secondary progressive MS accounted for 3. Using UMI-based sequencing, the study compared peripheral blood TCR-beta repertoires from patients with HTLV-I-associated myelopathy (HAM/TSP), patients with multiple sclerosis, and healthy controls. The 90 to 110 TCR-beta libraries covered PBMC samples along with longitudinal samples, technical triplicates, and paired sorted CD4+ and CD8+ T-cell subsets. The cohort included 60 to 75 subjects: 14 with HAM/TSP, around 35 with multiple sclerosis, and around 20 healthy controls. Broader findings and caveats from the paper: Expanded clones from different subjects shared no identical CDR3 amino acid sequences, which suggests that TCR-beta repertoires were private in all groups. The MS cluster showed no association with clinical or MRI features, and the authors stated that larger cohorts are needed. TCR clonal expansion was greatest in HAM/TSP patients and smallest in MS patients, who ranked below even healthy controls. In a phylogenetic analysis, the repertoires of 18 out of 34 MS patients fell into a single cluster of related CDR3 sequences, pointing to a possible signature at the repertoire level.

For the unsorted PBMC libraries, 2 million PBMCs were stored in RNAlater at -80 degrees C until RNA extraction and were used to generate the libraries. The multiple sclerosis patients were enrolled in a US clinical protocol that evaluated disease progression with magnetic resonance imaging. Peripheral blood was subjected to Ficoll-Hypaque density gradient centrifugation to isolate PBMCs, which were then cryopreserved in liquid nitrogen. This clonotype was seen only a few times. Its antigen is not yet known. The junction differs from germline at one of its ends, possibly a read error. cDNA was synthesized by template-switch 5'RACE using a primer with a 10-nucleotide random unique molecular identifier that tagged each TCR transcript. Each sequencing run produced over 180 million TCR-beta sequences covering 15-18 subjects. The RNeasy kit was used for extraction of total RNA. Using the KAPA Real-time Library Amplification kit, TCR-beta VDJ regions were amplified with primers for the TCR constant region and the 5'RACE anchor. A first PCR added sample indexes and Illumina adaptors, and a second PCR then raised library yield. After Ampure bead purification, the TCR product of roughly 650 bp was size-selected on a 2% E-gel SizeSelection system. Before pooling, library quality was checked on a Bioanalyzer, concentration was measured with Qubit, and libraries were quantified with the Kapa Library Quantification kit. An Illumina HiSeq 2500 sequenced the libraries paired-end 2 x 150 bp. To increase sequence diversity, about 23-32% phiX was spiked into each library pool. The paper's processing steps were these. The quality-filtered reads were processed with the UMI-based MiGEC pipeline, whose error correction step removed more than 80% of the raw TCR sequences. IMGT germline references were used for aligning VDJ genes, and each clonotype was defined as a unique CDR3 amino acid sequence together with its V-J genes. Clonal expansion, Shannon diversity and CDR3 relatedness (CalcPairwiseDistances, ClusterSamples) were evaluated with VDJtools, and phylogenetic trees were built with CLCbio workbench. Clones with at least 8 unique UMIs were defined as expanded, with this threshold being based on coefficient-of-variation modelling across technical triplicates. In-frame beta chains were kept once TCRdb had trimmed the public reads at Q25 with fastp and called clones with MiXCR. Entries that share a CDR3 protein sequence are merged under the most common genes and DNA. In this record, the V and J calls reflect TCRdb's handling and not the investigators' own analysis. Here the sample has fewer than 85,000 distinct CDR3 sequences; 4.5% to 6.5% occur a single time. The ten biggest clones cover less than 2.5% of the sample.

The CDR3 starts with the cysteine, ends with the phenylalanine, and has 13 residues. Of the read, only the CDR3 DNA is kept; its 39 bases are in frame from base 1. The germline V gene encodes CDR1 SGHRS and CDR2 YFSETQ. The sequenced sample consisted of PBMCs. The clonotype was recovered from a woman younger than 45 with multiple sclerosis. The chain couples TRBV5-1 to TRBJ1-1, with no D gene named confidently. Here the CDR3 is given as CASSLEGNSEAFF. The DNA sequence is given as TGCGCCAGCAGCCTCGAAGGGAACTCTGAAGCTTTCTTT.